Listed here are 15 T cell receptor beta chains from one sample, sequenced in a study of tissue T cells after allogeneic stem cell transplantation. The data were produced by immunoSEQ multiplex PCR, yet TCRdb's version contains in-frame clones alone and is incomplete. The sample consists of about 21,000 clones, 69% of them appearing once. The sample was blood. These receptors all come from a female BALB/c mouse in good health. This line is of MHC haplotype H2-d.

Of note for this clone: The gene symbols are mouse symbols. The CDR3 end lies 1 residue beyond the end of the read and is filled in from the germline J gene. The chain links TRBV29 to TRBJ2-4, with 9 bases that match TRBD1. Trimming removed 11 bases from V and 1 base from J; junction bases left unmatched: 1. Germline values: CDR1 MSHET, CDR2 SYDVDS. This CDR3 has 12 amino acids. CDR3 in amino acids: CAYRGRQNTLYF. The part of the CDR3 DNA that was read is TGTGCTTACAGGGGGCGTCAAAACACCTTGTAC.

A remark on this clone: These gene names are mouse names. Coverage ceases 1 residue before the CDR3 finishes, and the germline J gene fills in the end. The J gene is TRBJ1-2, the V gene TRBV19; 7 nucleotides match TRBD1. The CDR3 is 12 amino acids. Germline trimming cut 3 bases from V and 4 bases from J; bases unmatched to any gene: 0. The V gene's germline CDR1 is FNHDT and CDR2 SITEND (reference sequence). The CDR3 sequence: CASSNRGSDYTF. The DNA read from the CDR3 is TGTGCCAGCAGTAACAGGGGCTCCGACTACACC.

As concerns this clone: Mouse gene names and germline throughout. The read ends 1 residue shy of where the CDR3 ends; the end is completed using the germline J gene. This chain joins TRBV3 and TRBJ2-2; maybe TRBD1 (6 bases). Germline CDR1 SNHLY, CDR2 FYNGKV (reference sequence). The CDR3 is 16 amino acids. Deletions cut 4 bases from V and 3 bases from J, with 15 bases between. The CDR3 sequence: CASSSYRVWDTGQLYF. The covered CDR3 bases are TGTGCCAGCAGCTCTTACAGGGTGTGGGACACCGGGCAGCTCTAC.

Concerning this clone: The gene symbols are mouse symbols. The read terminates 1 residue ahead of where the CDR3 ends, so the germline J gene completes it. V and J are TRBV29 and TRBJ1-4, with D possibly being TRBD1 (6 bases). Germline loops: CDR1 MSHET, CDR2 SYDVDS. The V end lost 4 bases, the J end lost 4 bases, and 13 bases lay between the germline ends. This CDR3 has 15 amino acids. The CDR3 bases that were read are TGTGCTAGCAGTTCACTTCGGGACATCAACGAAAGATTATTT. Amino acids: CASSSLRDINERLF. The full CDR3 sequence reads CASSSLRDINERLFF.

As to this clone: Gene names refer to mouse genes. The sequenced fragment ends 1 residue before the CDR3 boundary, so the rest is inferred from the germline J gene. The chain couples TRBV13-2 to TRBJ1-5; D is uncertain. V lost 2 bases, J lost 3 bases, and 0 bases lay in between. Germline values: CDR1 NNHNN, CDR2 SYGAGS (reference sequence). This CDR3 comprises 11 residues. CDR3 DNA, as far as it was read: TGTGCCAGCGGTGACAACCAGGCTCCGCTT. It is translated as CASGDNQAPL. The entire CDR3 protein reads CASGDNQAPLF.

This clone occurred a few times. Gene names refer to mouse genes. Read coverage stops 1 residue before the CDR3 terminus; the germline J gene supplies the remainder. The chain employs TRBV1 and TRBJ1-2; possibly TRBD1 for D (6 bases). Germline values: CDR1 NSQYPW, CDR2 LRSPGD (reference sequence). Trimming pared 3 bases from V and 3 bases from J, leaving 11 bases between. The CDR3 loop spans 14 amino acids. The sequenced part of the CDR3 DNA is TGCACCTGCAGTGCGGGGGACACCTACTCCGACTACACC. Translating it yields CTCSAGDTYSDYT. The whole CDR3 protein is CTCSAGDTYSDYTF.

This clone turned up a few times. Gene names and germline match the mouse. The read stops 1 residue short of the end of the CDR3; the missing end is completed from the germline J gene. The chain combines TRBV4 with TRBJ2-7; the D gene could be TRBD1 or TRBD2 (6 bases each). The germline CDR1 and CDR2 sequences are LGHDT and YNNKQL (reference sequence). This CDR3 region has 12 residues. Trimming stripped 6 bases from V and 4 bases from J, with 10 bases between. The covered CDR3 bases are TGTGCCAGCAGGGGGGCCCCTTATGAACAGTAC. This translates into CASRGAPYEQY. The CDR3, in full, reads CASRGAPYEQYF.

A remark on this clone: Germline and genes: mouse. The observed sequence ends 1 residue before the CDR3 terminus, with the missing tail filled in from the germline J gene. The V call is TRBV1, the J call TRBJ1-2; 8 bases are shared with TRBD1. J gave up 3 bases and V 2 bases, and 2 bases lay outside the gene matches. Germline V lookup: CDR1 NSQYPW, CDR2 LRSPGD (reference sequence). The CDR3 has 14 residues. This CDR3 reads CTCSAPTGDSDYTF. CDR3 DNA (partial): TGCACCTGCAGTGCACCGACAGGGGACTCCGACTACACC.

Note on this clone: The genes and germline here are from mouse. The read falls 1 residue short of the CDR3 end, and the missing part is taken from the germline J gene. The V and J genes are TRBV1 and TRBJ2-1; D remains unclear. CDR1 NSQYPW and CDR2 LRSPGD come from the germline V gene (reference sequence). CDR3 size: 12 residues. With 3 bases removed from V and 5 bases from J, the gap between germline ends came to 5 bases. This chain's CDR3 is CTCSAANAEQFF. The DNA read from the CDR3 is TGCACCTGCAGTGCCGCAAATGCTGAGCAGTTC.

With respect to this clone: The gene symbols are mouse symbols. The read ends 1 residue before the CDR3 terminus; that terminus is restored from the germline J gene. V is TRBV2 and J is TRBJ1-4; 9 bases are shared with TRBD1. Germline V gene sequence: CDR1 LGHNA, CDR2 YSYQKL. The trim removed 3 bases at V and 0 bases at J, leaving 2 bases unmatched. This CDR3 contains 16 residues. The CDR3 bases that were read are TGTGCCAGCAGCCAGGACAGGGGCCTTTCCAACGAAAGATTATTT. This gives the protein CASSQDRGLSNERLF. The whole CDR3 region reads CASSQDRGLSNERLFF.

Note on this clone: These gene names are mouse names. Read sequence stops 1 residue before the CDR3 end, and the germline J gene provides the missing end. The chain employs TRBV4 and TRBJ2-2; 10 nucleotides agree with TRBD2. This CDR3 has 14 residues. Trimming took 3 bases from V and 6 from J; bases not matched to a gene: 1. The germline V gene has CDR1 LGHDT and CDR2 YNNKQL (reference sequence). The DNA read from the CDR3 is TGTGCCAGCAGCTACTGGGGGGGCGCCGGGCAGCTCTAC. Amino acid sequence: CASSYWGGAGQLY. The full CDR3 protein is CASSYWGGAGQLYF.

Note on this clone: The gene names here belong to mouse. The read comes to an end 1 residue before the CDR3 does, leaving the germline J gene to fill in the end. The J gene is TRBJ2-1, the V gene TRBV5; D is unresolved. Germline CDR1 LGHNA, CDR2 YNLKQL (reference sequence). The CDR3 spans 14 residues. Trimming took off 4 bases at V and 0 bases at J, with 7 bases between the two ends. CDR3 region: CASSPTNNYAEQFF. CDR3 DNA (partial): TGTGCCAGCAGCCCGACAAATAACTATGCTGAGCAGTTC.

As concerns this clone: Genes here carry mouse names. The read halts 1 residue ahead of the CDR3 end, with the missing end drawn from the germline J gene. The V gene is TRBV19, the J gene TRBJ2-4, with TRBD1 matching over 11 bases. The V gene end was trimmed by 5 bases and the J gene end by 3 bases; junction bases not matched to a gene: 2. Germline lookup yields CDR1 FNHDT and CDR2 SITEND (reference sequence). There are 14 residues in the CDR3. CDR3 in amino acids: CASRDRGRQNTLYF. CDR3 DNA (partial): TGTGCCAGCAGGGACAGGGGGCGCCAAAACACCTTGTAC. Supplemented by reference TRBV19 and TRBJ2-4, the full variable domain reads GGIITQTPKFLIGQEGQKLTLKCQQNFNHDTMYWYRQDSGKGLRLIYYSITENDLQKGDLSEGYDASREKKSSFSLTVTSAQKNEMAVFLCASRDRGRQNTLYFGAGTRLSVL.

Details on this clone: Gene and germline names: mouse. CDR3 DNA (partial): TGTGCCAGCAGCCAAGACTCTGGAAGTGCAGAAACGCTGTAT. Residues: CASSQDSGSAETLY. The complete CDR3 sequence is CASSQDSGSAETLYF. This chain connects TRBV5 to TRBJ2-3, with D uncertain. Read coverage stops 1 residue before the CDR3 terminus; the germline J gene supplies the remainder. The CDR3 is 15 residues long. Germline CDR1 is LGHNA and CDR2 is YNLKQL (reference sequence). Trimming took 0 bases from V and 0 from J, leaving 7 bases between them.

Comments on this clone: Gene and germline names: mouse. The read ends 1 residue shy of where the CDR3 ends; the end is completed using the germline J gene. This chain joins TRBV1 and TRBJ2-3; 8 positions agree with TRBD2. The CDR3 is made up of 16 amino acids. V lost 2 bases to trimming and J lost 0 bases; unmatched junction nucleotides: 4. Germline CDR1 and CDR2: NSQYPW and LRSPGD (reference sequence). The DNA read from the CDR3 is TGCACCTGCAGTGCACTGCTGGGGGGTAGTGCAGAAACGCTGTAT. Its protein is CTCSALLGGSAETLY. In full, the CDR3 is CTCSALLGGSAETLYF.